Below are 10 T cell receptor beta chains sequenced from a single sample in a study of blood T cells in healthy people across ages. Together with a sample-barcoded 5' primer, a J-beta primer mix was included in a second PCR lasting roughly 6 to 12 cycles. TCRdb fed the 5' RACE reads into MiXCR, producing one record per CDR3 protein. The sample carries about 510,000 distinct CDR3 sequences, about 28% recorded once. These data are also associated with another study on T cells of mothers and their children.

The material sequenced was blood. All receptors come from a boy aged 2 to 10 in good health.

The V gene is TRBV12-3 or TRBV12-4, the J gene TRBJ2-7, with TRBD1 identical over 7 bases. The CDR3 has 14 amino acids. The V and J ends lost 6 bases and 0 bases, in that order; junction bases with no gene match: 5. CDR3: CASSFGTDSYEQYF. CDR3 nucleotides: TGTGCCAGCAGCTTCGGGACAGACTCCTACGAGCAGTACTTC.

The chain links TRBV28 to TRBJ2-7; TRBD2 aligns across 8 bases. The germline V gene encodes CDR1 MDHEN and CDR2 SYDVKM. This CDR3 is built from 15 residues. The trim removed 5 bases at V and 2 bases at J, leaving 8 bases unmatched. In DNA form, the CDR3 reads TGTGCCAGCAGTCCATCCCCGGGACTAGCCTACGAGCAGTACTTC. Amino acid sequence: CASSPSPGLAYEQYF.

J is TRBJ1-4 and V is TRBV5-5; maybe TRBD1 (6 bases). Germline CDR1 is SGHKS and CDR2 is YYEKEE (reference sequence). V lost 4 bases and J 5 bases, leaving 9 bases between the germline ends. The length of the CDR3 is 13 residues. The CDR3 nucleotides read TGTGCCAGCAGCGGTACAGGGAATGAAAAACTGTTTTTT. Translation gives CASSGTGNEKLFF.

This clonotype was counted between two and nine times. The rearrangement uses TRBV30 and TRBJ2-7; 7 bases map to TRBD2. Germline V CDR1 and CDR2: GTSNPN, SVGIG (reference sequence). The CDR3 loop spans 15 amino acids. Trimming took 3 bases from V and 0 from J; bases not matched to a gene: 8. CDR3 sequence: CAWRGAGGNSYEQYF. The CDR3, as DNA: TGTGCCTGGAGGGGAGCCGGGGGGAACTCCTACGAGCAGTACTTC.

Concerning this clonotype itself: At one end, the junction sequence differs from germline, possibly due to a read error. This chain joins TRBV11-2 and TRBJ1-1; TRBD1 might be the D (5 bases). Germline CDR1 reads SGHAT; CDR2 reads FQNNGV. CDR3 length: 16 amino acids. CDR3 bases: TGTGCCAGCAGCTTAGTGATTACCCAGGGCCCCACTGAAGCTTTTTTT. Translating it yields CASSLVITQGPTEAFF.

This clonotype was recorded a few times. The CDR3 sequence is CASSLSLGSLMNTEAFF. The CDR3 nucleotides read TGTGCCAGCAGCTTATCCCTCGGGAGCCTTATGAACACTGAAGCTTTCTTT. This sequence joins TRBV7-2 and TRBJ1-1; D gene unclear. The V and J ends lost 2 bases and 0 bases respectively, with 16 bases between them. The CDR3 runs 17 residues. Looked up from germline, CDR1 is SGHTA and CDR2 is FQGNSA.

This rearrangement joins TRBV11-3 to TRBJ1-1; D is unresolved. V lost 5 bases to trimming and J lost 5 bases, with 12 bases between them. The CDR3 totals 13 residues. CDR1 and CDR2 (germline): SGHNT, YENEEA. The CDR3 bases are TGTGCCAGCAGCCCCCCCGGTACGACTGAAGCTTTCTTT. Protein: CASSPPGTTEAFF.

This clonotype has just a few counts. The junction shows a germline mismatch at one end, possibly a read error. The chain joins TRBV5-1 to TRBJ1-1; D possibly corresponds to TRBD1 (6 bases). The CDR3 loop spans 14 amino acids. Looked up from germline, CDR1 is SGHRS and CDR2 is YFSETQ. For the CDR3, the DNA is TGCGCCAGCAGCTTGGAAGGGGGGGTCACTGAAACTTTCTTT. This translates into CASSLEGGVTETFF.

This clonotype was picked up a small number of times. The chain combines TRBV7-2 with TRBJ2-5; D remains ambiguous. V was shortened by 6 bases and J by 2 bases, with 13 bases between the two germline ends. The CDR3 length is 14 residues. CDR1 is SGHTA, CDR2 FQGNSA, per germline. CDR3 in DNA: TGTGCCAGCAGTCTCAGTATTACTCAAGAGACCCAGTACTTC. Its translation is CASSLSITQETQYF.

This clonotype was seen a few times. The CDR3 sequence is CASSFGRENYGYTF. Written as DNA, the CDR3 is TGTGCCAGCAGCTTTGGACGGGAAAACTATGGCTACACCTTC. The chain recombines TRBV7-9 with TRBJ1-2; D not certain. The germline V gene has CDR1 SEHNR and CDR2 FQNEAQ (reference sequence). Trimming removed 3 bases from V and 2 bases from J, with 10 bases in between. This CDR3 spans 14 amino acids.